Below are 30 T cell receptor beta chains sequenced from a single sample in a study of blood T cell repertoires in COVID-19. Sequencing used immunoSEQ multiplex PCR; TCRdb keeps in-frame clones, though not all of them. The sample records approximately 120,000 clones, 55% to 70% being singletons. Sequenced input: peripheral blood. Source of these receptors: a woman aged 65 to 85 with acute or convalescent COVID-19.

The rearrangement joins TRBV25-1 to TRBJ1-5; D is perhaps TRBD1 (5 bases). V was clipped by 4 bases and J by 7 bases, with 11 bases between them. The CDR3 sequence is 13 residues long. CDR1 and CDR2 from the germline V gene are MGHDK and SYGVNS. DNA for the CDR3: TGTGCCAGCAGTGGGCAGGGAAGGCAGCCCCAGCATTTT. Its translation: CASSGQGRQPQHF.

This clone came up once. The J gene is TRBJ2-3, the V gene TRBV24-1; no reliable D call. V was cut by 2 bases and J by 3 bases, with 8 bases left in between. CDR3 length equals 14 residues. Germline V gene lookup returns CDR1 KGHDR and CDR2 SFDVKD. The CDR3 loop is CATSDSLVTDTQYF. In DNA form, the CDR3 reads TGTGCCACCAGTGATTCCCTAGTGACAGATACGCAGTATTTT.

The chain links TRBV30 to TRBJ2-5; D unclear. CDR3 size: 11 residues. CDR1 GTSNPN and CDR2 SVGIG come from the germline V gene (reference sequence). The V end lost 5 bases, the J end lost 2 bases, and 6 bases lay between the germline ends. CDR3 coding DNA: TGTGCCTGGCAGAAACAAGAGACCCAGTACTTC. Amino acids: CAWQKQETQYF.

The chain carries TRBV19 and TRBJ2-1; 9 nucleotides align to TRBD2. The length of the CDR3 is 14 residues. The V gene's germline CDR1 is LNHDA and CDR2 SQIVND (reference sequence). V gave up 3 bases and J gave up 13 bases; unmatched junction bases: 10. Here the CDR3 DNA reads TGTGCCAGTAGTATTGGTTTGCGGGAGGGCGGTCAGTTCTTC. It encodes CASSIGLREGGQFF.

This clone was counted only a few times. V usage is TRBV28 and J usage is TRBJ1-6; D perhaps matches TRBD1 (5 bases). This CDR3 contains 16 residues. The V gene's germline CDR1 is MDHEN and CDR2 SYDVKM. The V end lost 8 bases, the J end lost 2 bases, and 16 bases lay between the germline ends. In DNA, the CDR3 is TGTGCCAGCGAAATGGGGAAAGGGGCCTATAATTCACCCCTCCACTTT. The encoded protein is CASEMGKGAYNSPLHF.

This clone has more than one count but fewer than ten. V is TRBV2 and J is TRBJ1-1; D not resolved. V was cut by 4 bases and J by 0 bases, with 9 bases left in between. Germline CDR1 reads SNHLY; CDR2 reads FYNNEI. The CDR3 length is 14 residues. The CDR3 DNA is TGTGCCAGCAGTGCCGAGGGCGTGAACACTGAAGCTTTCTTT. As protein: CASSAEGVNTEAFF.

The genes are TRBV27 and TRBJ1-1, with D maybe TRBD1 (5 bases). Germline CDR1 and CDR2: MNHEY and SMNVEV (reference sequence). This CDR3 has 16 amino acids. The V and J ends lost 3 bases and 0 bases respectively, with 14 bases between them. The CDR3 sequence: CASSFSRQWLNTEAFF. CDR3 sequence (DNA): TGTGCCAGCAGTTTCTCGCGACAGTGGCTGAACACTGAAGCTTTCTTT.

J is TRBJ1-5 and V is TRBV2; D is perhaps TRBD1 (5 bases). This CDR3 is built from 15 residues. Germline CDR1 SNHLY, CDR2 FYNNEI. The ends were cut back, 2 bases at V and 0 bases at J, with 8 bases in the middle. The CDR3 here is CASSESDNSNQPQHF. CDR3 nucleotides: TGTGCCAGCAGTGAATCGGACAATAGCAATCAGCCCCAGCATTTT.

Only a few counts were recorded for this clone. The chain's CDR3 is CASSLTANYGYTF. CDR3 nucleotides: TGTGCCAGCAGTTTGACAGCTAACTATGGCTACACCTTC. This chain connects TRBV5-5 to TRBJ1-2; tentative D call: TRBD1 (5 bases). CDR3 length: 13 residues. Germline CDR1 and CDR2: SGHKS and YYEKEE (reference sequence). V was shortened by 5 bases and J by 0 bases, with 8 bases between the two germline ends. The full variable domain, completed using reference TRBV5-5 and TRBJ1-2, is DAGVTQSPTHLIKTRGQQVTLRCSPISGHKSVSWYQQVLGQGPQFIFQYYEKEERGRGNFPDRFSARQFPNYSSELNVNALLLGDSALYLCASSLTANYGYTFGSGTRLTVV.

This clone was seen just once. The chain employs TRBV28 and TRBJ1-2; TRBD1 matches 8 bases. The V gene end was trimmed by 1 base and the J gene end by 8 bases; junction bases not matched to a gene: 6. CDR3 length equals 14 residues. The germline gives CDR1 MDHEN, CDR2 SYDVKM. Here the CDR3 reads CASSLSSRGRGYTF. The CDR3 DNA reads TGTGCCAGCAGTTTATCGAGCAGGGGGCGAGGCTACACCTTC.

In this sample, this clone turned up a few times. This sample includes further DNA sequences coding for the same CDR3. The chain has TRBV28 and TRBJ1-1; weak D call: TRBD1 (6 bases). The CDR3 covers 14 residues. V shed 6 bases and J shed 0 bases, with 11 bases lying between them. Germline lookup yields CDR1 MDHEN and CDR2 SYDVKM. CDR3: CASSPGAMNTEAFF. CDR3 bases: TGTGCCAGCAGCCCAGGGGCGATGAACACTGAAGCTTTCTTT. The full variable domain, rest sourced from reference TRBV28 and TRBJ1-1, is DVKVTQSSRYLVKRTGEKVFLECVQDMDHENMFWYRQDPGLGLRLIYFSYDVKMKEKGDIPEGYSVSREKKERFSLILESASTNQTSMYLCASSPGAMNTEAFFGQGTRLTVV.

The CDR3 spells CASSPKAGTANNEQFF. As DNA, the CDR3 is TGTGCCAGCAGCCCTAAGGCGGGAACCGCCAACAATGAGCAGTTCTTC. The chain combines TRBV5-4 with TRBJ2-1; D possibly corresponds to TRBD2 (6 bases). Trimming took 4 bases from V and 5 from J, leaving 19 bases between them. Germline lookup yields CDR1 SGHNT and CDR2 YYREEE (reference sequence). This CDR3 comprises 16 residues.

This chain links TRBV11-3 with TRBJ1-5, with 8 bases matching TRBD1. Germline V CDR1 and CDR2: SGHNT, YENEEA. Trimming took 5 bases from V and 4 from J; bases not matched to a gene: 4. The CDR3 is 14 residues long. Here the CDR3 DNA reads TGTGCCAGCAGCCTTGGGGACAGGAATCAGCCCCAGCATTTT. Its protein product is CASSLGDRNQPQHF.

This chain connects TRBV5-6 to TRBJ1-3, with 7 bases matching TRBD1. The V segment lost 3 bases and the J segment 4 bases; nucleotides outside the gene matches: 10. The CDR3 is made up of 16 amino acids. CDR1 SGHDT and CDR2 YYEEEE come from the germline V gene. In DNA, the CDR3 is TGTGCCAGCAGCTCAACCGGGACAGCAACAGGAAACACCATATATTTT. Protein: CASSSTGTATGNTIYF.

In its sample, this clone was seen once. The chain employs TRBV6-1 and TRBJ1-4; D is uncertain. Between the trimmed V and J ends, which lost 2 bases and 7 bases, there was a span of 11 bases. Germline V gives CDR1 MNHNS, CDR2 SASEGT. This CDR3 region has 14 residues. The CDR3 is CASSERGGSEKLFF. CDR3 nucleotides: TGTGCCAGCAGTGAACGGGGAGGGAGTGAAAAACTGTTTTTT.

This clone was recorded only once. The rearrangement uses TRBV5-4 and TRBJ2-2; 7 nucleotides agree with TRBD1. Germline V CDR1 and CDR2: SGHNT, YYREEE (reference sequence). The ends lost 4 bases at V and 0 bases at J; junction bases unmatched: 3. CDR3 length equals 15 residues. CDR3 DNA: TGTGCCAGCAGCAACAGGGGCGCGAACACCGGGGAGCTGTTTTTT. It encodes CASSNRGANTGELFF.

The CDR3 sequence: CASSVEGLAGASHEQYF. In DNA, the CDR3 is TGTGCCAGCAGCGTTGAGGGCCTAGCGGGAGCGTCCCACGAGCAGTACTTC. The chain couples TRBV9 to TRBJ2-7, with TRBD2 matching 10 bases. In germline, CDR1 is SGDLS, CDR2 YYNGEE. V trimming: 2 bases; J trimming: 5 bases; junction bases outside the gene matches: 13. This CDR3 spans 17 amino acids.

The chain combines TRBV5-6 with TRBJ2-7; TRBD2 is a possible D gene (5 bases). The CDR3 runs to 15 residues. Germline V gene data show CDR1 as SGHDT and CDR2 as YYEEEE. Between the trimmed V and J ends, which lost 0 bases and 2 bases, there was a span of 12 bases. The CDR3 DNA reads as TGTGCCAGCAGCTTGGATGGACCCGGGGCCTACGAGCAGTACTTC. Translating gives CASSLDGPGAYEQYF.

The genes are TRBV27 and TRBJ2-2; 8 bases fit TRBD1. Germline lookup yields CDR1 MNHEY and CDR2 SMNVEV (reference sequence). Unmatched junction bases numbered 6, after V lost 0 bases and J lost 3 bases. This CDR3 has 17 amino acids. CDR3 residues: CASSLSTGGRYTGELFF. The CDR3 coding sequence is TGTGCCAGCAGTTTATCTACAGGGGGTCGGTACACCGGGGAGCTGTTTTTT.

Only one count was recorded for this clone. This chain connects TRBV24-1 to TRBJ1-1; D unclear. Trimming cost V 3 bases and J 7 bases, with 5 bases left between them. This CDR3 contains 11 residues. Germline assignment: CDR1 KGHDR and CDR2 SFDVKD. CDR3 nucleotides: TGTGCCACCAGTGATGGCCGTGAAGCTTTCTTT. As protein: CATSDGREAFF.

V usage is TRBV21-1 and J usage is TRBJ1-2; TRBD1, the table's D call, was not compared with the DNA. TRBV21-1 corresponds to a pseudogene. The CDR3 is 17 amino acids. The CDR3 sequence is CASSKDRFEGTNYGYTF. In DNA, the CDR3 is TGTGCCAGCAGCAAAGACAGGTTCGAAGGGACTAACTATGGCTACACCTTC.

In its sample, this clone was seen a few times. This chain joins TRBV4-2 and TRBJ1-1, with D possibly TRBD1 on 5 matching bases. Trimming stripped 4 bases from V and 5 bases from J, with 11 bases between. This CDR3 spans 13 amino acids. CDR1 and CDR2 from the germline V gene are LGHNA and YNFKEQ. CDR3 DNA sequence: TGTGCCAGCAGCCGGGGGGAAGGAACTGAAGCTTTCTTT. Its protein product is CASSRGEGTEAFF.

The chain joins TRBV4-3 to TRBJ2-5; 9 nucleotides agree with TRBD1. Germline loops: CDR1 LGHNA, CDR2 YSLEER. The CDR3 runs 16 residues. The trim removed 1 base at V and 2 bases at J, leaving 5 bases unmatched. CDR3 loop: CASSQVAGQGQETQYF. CDR3 in DNA: TGCGCCAGCAGCCAAGTAGCCGGACAGGGGCAAGAGACCCAGTACTTC.

The V call is TRBV5-1, the J call TRBJ2-5; D possibly corresponds to TRBD1 (6 bases). V was clipped by 0 bases and J by 3 bases, with 9 bases between them. Germline V gene sequence: CDR1 SGHRS, CDR2 YFSETQ. There are 14 residues in the CDR3. The CDR3 is CASSLAWTEETQYF. CDR3 coding DNA: TGCGCCAGCAGCTTGGCTTGGACAGAAGAGACCCAGTACTTC.

Only one count was recorded for this clone. The J gene is TRBJ1-6, the V gene TRBV5-1, with a tentative D call TRBD1 (6 bases). CDR1 SGHRS and CDR2 YFSETQ come from the germline V gene. The length of the CDR3 is 14 residues. The ends were cut back, 4 bases at V and 7 bases at J, with 12 bases in the middle. The DNA of the CDR3 is TGCGCCAGCAGCCACGGGACATCGAATTCACCCCTCCACTTT. It codes for CASSHGTSNSPLHF.

V and J are TRBV29-1 and TRBJ1-2; no clear D gene. This CDR3 comprises 12 residues. V lost 4 bases to trimming and J lost 4 bases, with 10 bases between them. Per the germline V gene, CDR1 is SQVTM and CDR2 is ANQGSEA. Here the CDR3 reads CSVVDNSYGYTF. CDR3 bases: TGCAGCGTTGTCGACAACTCCTATGGCTACACCTTC.

The chain is built from TRBV7-2 and TRBJ1-2, with 7 nucleotides matching TRBD1. The CDR3 runs to 14 residues. Germline V lookup: CDR1 SGHTA, CDR2 FQGNSA. J lost 5 bases, V lost 5 bases, and 8 bases had no gene match. This CDR3 is CASSQTGMKYGYTF. DNA for the CDR3: TGTGCCAGCAGCCAGACAGGGATGAAGTATGGCTACACCTTC.

V and J are TRBV3-1 (or the pseudogene TRBV3-2) and TRBJ1-2; no firm D call. The CDR3 covers 13 residues. Germline V CDR1 and CDR2: LGHDT, YNNKEL (reference sequence). V lost 1 base and J 4 bases, leaving 7 bases between the germline ends. For the CDR3, the DNA is TGTGCCAGCAGCCAAGCGAGCCTCTATGGCTACACCTTC. Translated, it gives CASSQASLYGYTF.

This clone was seen once. The chain joins TRBV7-2 to TRBJ2-3; 7 bases are a match to TRBD1. The CDR3 length is 15 residues. The J segment lost 3 bases and the V segment lost 5 bases, leaving 8 bases of the junction unmatched. Germline V gene lookup returns CDR1 SGHTA and CDR2 FQGNSA. CDR3 DNA sequence: TGTGCCAGCAGCATTCGAGACAGGGTGACAGATACGCAGTATTTT. Protein: CASSIRDRVTDTQYF.

The V and J genes are TRBV7-2 and TRBJ2-5; 8 bases agree with TRBD2. Germline trimming cut 4 bases from V and 5 bases from J; bases unmatched to any gene: 6. The CDR3 consists of 14 residues. Germline V gene data show CDR1 as SGHTA and CDR2 as FQGNSA. The CDR3 region is CASSSGPSGETQYF. For the CDR3, the DNA is TGTGCCAGCAGCTCGGGGCCTAGCGGGGAGACCCAGTACTTC.